This T cell receptor (beta chain) was sequenced in a study of T cell responses to AZD1222 COVID-19 vaccine. About this clone: Antigen unknown.

J was trimmed by 4 bases and V by 5 bases; bases with no gene match: 3. Germline V CDR1 and CDR2: SNHLY, FYNNEI. The CDR3 is made up of 14 amino acids. Whole-study results and caveats: Only a handful of AZD1222 recipients, several in all, had baseline seropositivity. Spike-specific TCR depth and breadth grew after two AZD1222 doses.

Here immunoSEQ multiplex PCR was the method, and the copy in TCRdb shows in-frame clones only, minus some. The sample shows around 110,000 clones, approximately 83% of them seen only once. This sequence originates from an adult in good health. Specimen: peripheral blood, collected on day 0 of MenACWY control vaccination. This chain joins TRBV2 and TRBJ2-2; the match to TRBD1 covers 8 bases. The CDR3: CASSSTGATGELFF. The CDR3 DNA sequence: TGTGCCAGCAGTTCGACAGGGGCCACCGGGGAGCTGTTTTTT.